This is a list of T cell receptor beta chains from one sample in a study of shared clonotypes between healthy human individuals. This table comes from immunoSEQ multiplex PCR, and its TCRdb copy is limited to in-frame clones, with some not included. The sample includes approximately 720,000 clones, 92% of them seen just once. Sequences were obtained from naive CD8+ T cells sorted from blood. Receptor source: a man aged 30-40 years in good health. The CDR3 runs from the conserved cysteine through the conserved F or W. D genes are given only for firm matches. Where a row states a size, it is once, few, many or the class of an expanded clone; other rows omit it.

NA,NA,TRBJ2-7,TRBV28,CASSLQGGRSEQYF,TGTGCCAGCAGTTTACAGGGGGGTAGGAGCGAGCAGTACTTC
NA,NA,TRBJ2-7,TRBV6-5,CASSPRRYYEQYF,TGTGCCAGCAGTCCCAGGAGGTACTACGAGCAGTACTTC
TRBD2,NA,TRBJ2-7,TRBV9,CASSVEPGTGGISYEQYF,TGTGCCAGCAGCGTAGAGCCCGGGACGGGAGGAATCTCCTACGAGCAGTACTTC
NA,NA,TRBJ2-1,TRBV19,CASSIGGHEQFF,TGTGCCAGTAGTATAGGGGGACATGAGCAGTTCTTC
NA,few,TRBJ2-2,TRBV7-7,CASSSLGRGELFF,TGTGCTAGCAGCTCCCTCGGTCGCGGGGAGCTGTTTTTT
NA,NA,TRBJ2-1,TRBV4-1,CATGWIAGGPANEQFF,TGCGCCACCGGGTGGATAGCCGGCGGGCCTGCCAATGAGCAGTTCTTC
TRBD2,NA,TRBJ2-3,TRBV13,CASLGAGTSGTSSTDTQYF,TGTGCCAGCTTAGGTGCCGGGACTAGCGGGACGAGTAGCACAGATACGCAGTATTTT
TRBD1,NA,TRBJ2-1,TRBV7-8,CASSLGQVLLSEQFF,TGTGCCAGCAGCCTTGGACAGGTCCTTCTTTCGGAGCAGTTCTTC
TRBD2,NA,TRBJ2-3,TRBV11-2,CASKPTSGLADTQYF,TGTGCCAGCAAACCGACTAGCGGGCTCGCAGATACGCAGTATTTT
NA,NA,TRBJ2-2,TRBV27,CASSLGFGRVATGELFF,TGTGCCAGCAGTTTAGGGTTCGGCAGGGTCGCGACCGGGGAGCTGTTTTTT
NA,NA,TRBJ2-1,TRBV11-2,CASSLEASSSYNEQFF,TGTGCCAGCAGCTTAGAGGCTAGCAGCTCCTACAATGAGCAGTTCTTC
TRBD2,NA,TRBJ2-1,TRBV5-4,CASSSREGLDYNEQFF,TGTGCCAGCAGCTCGCGGGAGGGCCTAGATTACAATGAGCAGTTCTTC
TRBD2,NA,TRBJ2-1,TRBV25-1,CASSGLAGASEQFF,TGTGCCAGCAGTGGGCTAGCGGGGGCGAGTGAGCAGTTCTTC
NA,NA,TRBJ2-7,TRBV28,CASSLRTRYEQYF,TGTGCCAGCAGTTTACGAACACGCTACGAGCAGTACTTC
TRBD2,NA,TRBJ2-3,TRBV5-1,CASSSPGAREVIDTQYF,TGCGCCAGCAGCTCCCCGGGGGCGCGGGAGGTTATAGATACGCAGTATTTT
NA,NA,TRBJ2-7,TRBV29-1,CSVGETGPYEQYF,TGCAGCGTTGGTGAGACAGGCCCCTACGAGCAGTACTTC